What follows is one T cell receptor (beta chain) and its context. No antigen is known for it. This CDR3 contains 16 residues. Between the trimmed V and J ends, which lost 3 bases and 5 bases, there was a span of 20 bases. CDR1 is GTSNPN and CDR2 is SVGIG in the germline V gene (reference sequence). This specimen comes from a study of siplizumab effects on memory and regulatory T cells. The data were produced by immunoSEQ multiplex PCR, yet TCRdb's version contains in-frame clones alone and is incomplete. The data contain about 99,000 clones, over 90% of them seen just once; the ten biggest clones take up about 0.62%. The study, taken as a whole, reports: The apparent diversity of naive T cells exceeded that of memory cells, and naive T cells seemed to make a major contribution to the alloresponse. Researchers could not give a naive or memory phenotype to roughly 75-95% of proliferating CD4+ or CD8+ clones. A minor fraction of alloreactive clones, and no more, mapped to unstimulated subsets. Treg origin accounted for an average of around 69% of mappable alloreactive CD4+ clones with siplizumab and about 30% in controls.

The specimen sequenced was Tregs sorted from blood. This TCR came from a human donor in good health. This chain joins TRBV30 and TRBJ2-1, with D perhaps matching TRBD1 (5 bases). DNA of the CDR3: TGTGCCTGGAGGTCCCTCCGACAGAAATTGCACAATGAGCAGTTCTTC. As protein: CAWRSLRQKLHNEQFF.